This entry lists 20 T cell receptor beta chains sequenced from one sample in a study of blood T cells in healthy people across ages. Through a sample-barcoded 5' primer and a J-beta primer mix, a second PCR was run for roughly 6 to 12 cycles. TCRdb reprocessed the 5' RACE reads with MiXCR, giving one entry per CDR3 protein. This table has around 710,000 distinct CDR3 sequences, more than 40% appearing once. The sequenced sample was blood. Source of these receptors: a woman in her sixties or seventies in good health.

A single count supports this clonotype. The V gene is TRBV14, the J gene TRBJ2-1; 7 bases fit TRBD2. The CDR3 totals 18 residues. Trimming at V came to 0 bases and at J to 10 bases, leaving 18 bases not matched to a gene. Germline CDR1 is SGHDN and CDR2 is FVKESK. CDR3 amino acids: CASSQDRGNWRESSEQFF. The CDR3 DNA follows: TGTGCCAGCAGCCAAGATCGGGGTAACTGGCGGGAGTCGAGCGAGCAGTTCTTC.

This clonotype was found a few times. The rearrangement joins TRBV18 to TRBJ2-3; TRBD2 matches at 9 bases. Germline V gene data show CDR1 as KGHSH and CDR2 as LQKENI. Germline trimming cut 3 bases from V and 2 bases from J; bases unmatched to any gene: 3. The CDR3 contains 15 residues. CDR3 nucleotides: TGTGCCAGCTCACCTCCTAGCGGGGTCACAGATACGCAGTATTTT. This sequence encodes CASSPPSGVTDTQYF.

With regard to this clonotype: An end of the junction differs from the germline gene, which may be a read error. The V call is TRBV29-1, the J call TRBJ2-3, with a tentative D call TRBD1 (8 bases). Germline CDR1 reads SQVTM; CDR2 reads ANQGSEA. This CDR3 spans 16 amino acids. In DNA, the CDR3 is TGCAGCGTTCGAGCGGGACAGGTATCTAGCACAGAGACGCAGTATTTT. This sequence encodes CSVRAGQVSSTETQYF.

V usage is TRBV2 and J usage is TRBJ1-4; TRBD1 might be the D (5 bases). The CDR3 consists of 15 residues. CDR1 is SNHLY, CDR2 FYNNEI, per germline. V lost 7 bases and J lost 7, with 19 bases in between. CDR3 protein: CASKMDGGGGEKLFF. The CDR3 DNA sequence: TGTGCCAGCAAAATGGACGGAGGCGGGGGTGAAAAACTGTTTTTT. The whole variable domain, filled in from reference TRBV2 and TRBJ1-4, reads EPEVTQTPSHQVTQMGQEVILRCVPISNHLYFYWYRQILGQKVEFLVSFYNNEISEKSEIFDDQFSVERPDGSNFTLKIRSTKLEDSAMYFCASKMDGGGGEKLFFGSGTQLSVL.

In regard to this clonotype: This clone may be a read error of a much larger clone one base away. The chain carries TRBV20-1 and TRBJ2-3; D call uncertain. V lost 0 bases, J lost 2 bases, and 15 bases lay in between. This CDR3 region has 16 residues. Looked up from germline, CDR1 is DFQATT and CDR2 is SNEGSKA (reference sequence). This chain's CDR3 is CSARDFGLGNTDTQYF. In DNA, the CDR3 is TGCAGTGCTAGAGACTTCGGGTTGGGAAACACAGATACGCAGTATTTT.

A note on this clonotype: A read error may account for a junction end that differs from germline. The chain links TRBV12-3 or TRBV12-4 to TRBJ1-6, with D maybe TRBD1 (5 bases). The CDR3 contains 15 residues. The CDR3 bases are TGTGCCAGCAATCCCGGGACTGACTATAATTTACCCCTCCACTTT. This sequence encodes CASNPGTDYNLPLHF.

This clonotype was recorded a few times. This chain joins TRBV20-1 and TRBJ2-3; 7 bases match TRBD1. Trimming cost V 0 bases and J 6 bases; bases outside gene matches: 6. The CDR3 totals 14 residues. CDR1 is DFQATT, CDR2 SNEGSKA, per germline (reference sequence). The CDR3 nucleotides are TGCAGTGCTAGAGAAACTTTGACAGGGGATACGCAGTATTTT. It translates to CSARETLTGDTQYF.

Only a few counts were recorded for this clonotype. The CDR3, as DNA: TGTGCCAGCAGTTTACTGGGGGCAGATCAGCCCCAGCATTTT. Translation gives CASSLLGADQPQHF. J is TRBJ1-5 and V is TRBV27, with a tentative D call TRBD1 (6 bases). The CDR3 covers 14 residues. Germline CDR1 reads MNHEY; CDR2 reads SMNVEV (reference sequence). V lost 2 bases to trimming and J lost 5 bases, with 10 bases between them.

The rearrangement links TRBV20-1 to TRBJ2-1; 8 positions agree with TRBD2. The germline gives CDR1 DFQATT, CDR2 SNEGSKA (reference sequence). Trimming removed 4 bases from V and 0 bases from J; junction bases left unmatched: 5. The CDR3 has 15 amino acids. The CDR3 bases are TGCAGTGCTAATAGCGGGACCGCCTCCTACAATGAGCAGTTCTTC. Encoded protein: CSANSGTASYNEQFF.

V gene TRBV18 combines with J gene TRBJ2-3; 10 bases agree with TRBD1. The J segment lost 5 bases and the V segment lost 4 bases, leaving 3 bases of the junction unmatched. Germline V gene sequence: CDR1 KGHSH, CDR2 LQKENI. This CDR3 contains 14 residues. CDR3 in amino acids: CASSLGTGVDTQYF. Here the CDR3 DNA reads TGTGCCAGCTCACTGGGGACAGGGGTAGATACGCAGTATTTT. Based on the CDR3 plus reference TRBV18 and TRBJ2-3, the full variable domain is NAGVMQNPRHLVRRRGQEARLRCSPMKGHSHVYWYRQLPEEGLKFMVYLQKENIIDESGMPKERFSAEFPKEGPSILRIQQVVRGDSAAYFCASSLGTGVDTQYFGPGTRLTVL.

This clonotype was observed a single time. This chain connects TRBV6-2 or TRBV6-3 to TRBJ1-2; D remains ambiguous. Between the trimmed V and J ends, which lost 0 bases and 7 bases, there was a span of 12 bases. CDR3 length: 14 residues. The germline V gene encodes CDR1 MNHEY and CDR2 SVGEGT. CDR3 DNA sequence: TGTGCCAGCAGTTACTCTACTACACCCTGTGGCTACACCTTC. Translated, it gives CASSYSTTPCGYTF.

The chain combines TRBV20-1 with TRBJ2-2; 7 bases map to TRBD1. This CDR3 has 14 amino acids. Trimming removed 5 bases from V and 8 bases from J; junction bases left unmatched: 11. CDR1 is DFQATT, CDR2 SNEGSKA, per germline (reference sequence). The CDR3 DNA follows: TGCAGTGCTCGACCGGGACAGTATGGGGGGGAGCTGTTTTTT. Protein sequence: CSARPGQYGGELFF.

The genes are TRBV6-2 or TRBV6-3 and TRBJ2-7, with a tentative D call TRBD2 (6 bases). V was trimmed by 0 bases and J by 10 bases, leaving 16 bases between them. The CDR3 runs 14 residues. Germline-derived CDR1 and CDR2 are MNHEY and SVGEGT. CDR3 DNA: TGTGCCAGCAGTTACTCAGAGGTCGCGGGGTCCCAGTACTTC. Translated, it gives CASSYSEVAGSQYF.

This clonotype was counted between two and nine times. V is TRBV7-9 and J is TRBJ2-7; D ambiguous. CDR1 is SEHNR and CDR2 is FQNEAQ in the germline V gene (reference sequence). The CDR3 is 12 amino acids. Trimming stripped 2 bases from V and 5 bases from J, with 7 bases between. CDR3 coding DNA: TGTGCCAGCAGCTTAAGGCTCCACGAGCAGTACTTC. It translates to CASSLRLHEQYF. The full variable domain, with the rest looked up from reference TRBV7-9 and TRBJ2-7, is DTGVSQNPRHKITKRGQNVTFRCDPISEHNRLYWYRQTLGQGPEFLTYFQNEAQLEKSRLLSDRFSAERPKGSFSTLEIQRTEQGDSAMYLCASSLRLHEQYFGPGTRLTVT.

The chain links TRBV3-1 to TRBJ2-2; D possibly corresponds to TRBD2 (5 bases). The CDR3 length is 14 residues. V was trimmed by 0 bases and J by 4 bases, leaving 6 bases between them. Germline CDR1 is LGHDT and CDR2 is YNNKEL (reference sequence). DNA for the CDR3: TGTGCCAGCAGCCAAGACGGGATCACCGGGGAGCTGTTTTTT. Protein sequence: CASSQDGITGELFF.

In its sample, this clonotype was seen a few times. This chain links TRBV21-1 with TRBJ2-5; TRBD1, the table's D call, lacks a check against the DNA. TRBV21-1 is a pseudogene. This CDR3 has 13 amino acids. The CDR3 DNA reads TGTGCCAGCAGCAAACCCTGTCTCTGGGAGCAGTACTTC. It translates to CASSKPCLWEQYF.

This clonotype was counted a few times. The genes are TRBV28 and TRBJ1-4; D possibly corresponds to TRBD1 (6 bases). V gave up 2 bases and J gave up 5 bases, with 12 bases separating them. The germline V gene encodes CDR1 MDHEN and CDR2 SYDVKM. This CDR3 is 15 amino acids long. Here the CDR3 DNA reads TGTGCCAGCAGTTTAACCCGGGGGGCGAATGAAAAACTGTTTTTT. Protein product: CASSLTRGANEKLFF.

This chain uses TRBV4-2 with TRBJ2-5; tentative D call: TRBD1 (6 bases). The J call is doubtful: the DNA matches TRBJ2-4 better. Looked up from germline, CDR1 is LGHNA and CDR2 is YNFKEQ. CDR3 size: 16 residues. CDR3 coding DNA: TGTGCCAGCAGCCCTTCAACAGGGATAGCCAAAAACATTCAGTACTTC. Residues: CASSPSTGIAKNIQYF.

This clonotype was seen just once. This sequence joins TRBV24-1 and TRBJ2-4, with D unclear. TRBJ2-5 explains the end of the DNA better; the J call may be wrong. Looked up from germline, CDR1 is KGHDR and CDR2 is SFDVKD. CDR3 size: 14 residues. CDR3 amino acids: CATSDPSEGETQYF. The CDR3 DNA follows: TGTGCCACCAGTGACCCAAGCGAAGGAGAGACCCAGTACTTC.

The chain combines TRBV24-1 with TRBJ1-2, with a weak D call TRBD1 (5 bases). The germline V gene encodes CDR1 KGHDR and CDR2 SFDVKD. Trimming took off 6 bases at V and 7 bases at J, with 17 bases between the two ends. CDR3 length: 14 amino acids. The DNA for the CDR3 is TGTGCCACCAGTCAGGGTGTAACCCTCTCTGGCTACACCTTC. This encodes CATSQGVTLSGYTF.